This T cell receptor beta chain was profiled in a study of cytomegalovirus exposure and HLA in healthy donors. Overall study results and limits: The authors assumed roughly uniform sequencing depth across donors for presence/absence analyses.

Use of 60 Vbeta and 13 Jbeta primers characterized the PCR. The data were produced by immunoSEQ multiplex PCR, yet TCRdb's version contains in-frame clones alone and is incomplete. The repertoire holds approximately 150,000 clones, with roughly 84% as singletons. On this clone itself: The antigen is unknown.

The CDR3 totals 15 residues. CDR1 and CDR2 from the germline V gene are SGHRS and YFSETQ. Between the trimmed V and J ends, which lost 0 bases and 4 bases, there was a span of 14 bases. The sequencing input was PBMCs. The receptor's source is a man aged 25-45 years in good health and CMV-seronegative. The V gene is TRBV5-1, the J gene TRBJ2-7; TRBD2 might be the D (7 bases). The CDR3: CASSLVTAGAYEQYF. The DNA for the CDR3 is TGCGCCAGCAGCTTGGTTACGGCGGGGGCGTACGAGCAGTACTTC.